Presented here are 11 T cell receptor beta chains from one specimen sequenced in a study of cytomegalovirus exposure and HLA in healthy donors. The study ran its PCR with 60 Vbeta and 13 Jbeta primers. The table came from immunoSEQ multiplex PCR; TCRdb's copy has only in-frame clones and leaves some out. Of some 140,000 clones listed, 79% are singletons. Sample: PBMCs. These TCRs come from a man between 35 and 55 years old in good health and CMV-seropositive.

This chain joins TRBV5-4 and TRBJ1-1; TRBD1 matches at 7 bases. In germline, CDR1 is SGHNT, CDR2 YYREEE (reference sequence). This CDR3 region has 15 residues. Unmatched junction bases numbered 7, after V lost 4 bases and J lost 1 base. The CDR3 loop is CASSAPGQRNTEAFF. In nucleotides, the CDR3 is TGTGCCAGCAGCGCCCCGGGACAGAGGAACACTGAAGCTTTCTTT.

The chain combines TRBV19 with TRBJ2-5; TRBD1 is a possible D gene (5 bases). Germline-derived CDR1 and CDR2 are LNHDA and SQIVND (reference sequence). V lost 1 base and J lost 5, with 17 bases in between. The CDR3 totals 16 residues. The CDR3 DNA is TGTGCCAGTAGTATAGGGGGCAGGGTCCCTTCGGAGACCCAGTACTTC. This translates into CASSIGGRVPSETQYF.

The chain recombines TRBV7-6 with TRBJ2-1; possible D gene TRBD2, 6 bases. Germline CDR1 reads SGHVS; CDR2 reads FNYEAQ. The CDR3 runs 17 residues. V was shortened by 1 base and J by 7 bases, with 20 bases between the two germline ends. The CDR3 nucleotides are TGTGCCAGCAGCTTAGGAGCATTGCGGGGCGCGCGAAATGAGCAGTTCTTC. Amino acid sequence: CASSLGALRGARNEQFF.

The CDR3 nucleotides are TGCAGCGTTGTAGGCAGGGACTATGGCTACACCTTC. Amino acids: CSVVGRDYGYTF. The chain uses TRBV29-1 and TRBJ1-2, with D possibly being TRBD1 (5 bases). The CDR3 runs 12 residues. Germline CDR1 and CDR2: SQVTM and ANQGSEA. Trimming pared 4 bases from V and 3 bases from J, leaving 9 bases between.

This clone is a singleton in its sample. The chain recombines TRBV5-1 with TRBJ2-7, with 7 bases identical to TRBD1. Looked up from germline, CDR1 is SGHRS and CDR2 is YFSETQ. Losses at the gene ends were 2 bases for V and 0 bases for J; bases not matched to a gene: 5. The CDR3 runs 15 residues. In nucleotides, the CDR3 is TGCGCCAGCAGCTTCCGGGACAGTACCTCCTACGAGCAGTACTTC. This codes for CASSFRDSTSYEQYF.

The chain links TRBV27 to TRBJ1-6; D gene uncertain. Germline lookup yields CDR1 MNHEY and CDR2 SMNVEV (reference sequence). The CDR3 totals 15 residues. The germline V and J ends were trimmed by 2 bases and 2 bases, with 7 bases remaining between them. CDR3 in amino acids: CASSLRGAYNSPLHF. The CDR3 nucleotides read TGTGCCAGCAGTTTACGAGGAGCCTATAATTCACCCCTCCACTTT.

The CDR3 region is CASSKSGSHEQYF. As DNA, the CDR3 is TGTGCCAGCAGTAAGAGCGGGAGCCACGAGCAGTACTTC. The gene calls are TRBV6-5 and TRBJ2-7; TRBD2 agrees at 8 bases. Germline CDR1 reads MNHEY; CDR2 reads SVGAGI. V dropped 5 bases and J dropped 5; count of bases not matched to a gene: 5. The CDR3 has 13 residues.

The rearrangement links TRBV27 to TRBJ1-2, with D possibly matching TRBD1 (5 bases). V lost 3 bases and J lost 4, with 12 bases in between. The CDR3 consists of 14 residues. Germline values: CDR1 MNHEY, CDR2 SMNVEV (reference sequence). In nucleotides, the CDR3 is TGTGCCAGCAGTTTTCTAACAGGAGTCTATGGCTACACCTTC. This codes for CASSFLTGVYGYTF.

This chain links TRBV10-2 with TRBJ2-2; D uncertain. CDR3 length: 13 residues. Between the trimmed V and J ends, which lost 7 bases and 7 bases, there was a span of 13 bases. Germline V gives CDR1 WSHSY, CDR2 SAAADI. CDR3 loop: CASMGLYSGELFF. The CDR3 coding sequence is TGCGCCAGCATGGGCTTGTATAGCGGGGAGCTGTTTTTT.

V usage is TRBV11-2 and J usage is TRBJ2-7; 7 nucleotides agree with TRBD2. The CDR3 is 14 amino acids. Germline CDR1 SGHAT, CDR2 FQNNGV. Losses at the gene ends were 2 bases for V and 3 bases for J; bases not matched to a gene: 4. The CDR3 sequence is CASSLRRESYEQYF. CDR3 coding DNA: TGTGCCAGCAGCTTAAGGCGGGAGAGCTACGAGCAGTACTTC.

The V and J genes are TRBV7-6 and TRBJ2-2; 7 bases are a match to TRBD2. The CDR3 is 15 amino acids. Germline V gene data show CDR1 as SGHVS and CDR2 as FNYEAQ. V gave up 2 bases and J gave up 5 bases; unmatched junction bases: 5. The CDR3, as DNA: TGTGCCAGCAGCTTAATGAGGGAGGGGACCGGGGAGCTGTTTTTT. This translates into CASSLMREGTGELFF.